These 7 T cell receptor beta chains share one sample of origin, sequenced in a study of Graves' ophthalmopathy and Graves' hyperthyroidism (dated by TCRdb to 2016 to 2018). TCRdb names Illumina HiSeq 2000 as the instrument used. TCR beta CDR3 regions were amplified from RNA transcripts for repertoire sequencing. HTBI primers and the Qiagen OneStep RT-PCR kit were used in a first-round RT-PCR, which was followed by a second-round multiplex PCR, size selection and purification. TCRdb reprocessed the public reads (quality trimming at Q25 with fastp, clone calling with MiXCR) and kept in-frame beta chains. Here each entry gathers all rows of one CDR3 protein and keeps the most common genes and DNA. The sample profile shows roughly 410,000 distinct CDR3 sequences; 15% to 17% of them were found once. The ten largest clones capture roughly 7% of the sample. The material sequenced was peripheral blood. These receptors all come from a woman aged 18-29 years with stable Graves' hyperthyroidism. Donor details come from another sample of the same person, matched by shared clones.

The V call is TRBV11-1, the J call TRBJ1-1; TRBD1 is a possible D gene (5 bases). Trimming cost V 5 bases and J 0 bases, with 19 bases left between them. The length of the CDR3 is 17 residues. Per the germline V gene, CDR1 is SGHAT and CDR2 is FQDESV (reference sequence). CDR3 in amino acids: CASSNSHGTGMNTEAFF. CDR3 coding DNA: TGTGCCAGCAGCAATAGTCACGGGACGGGGATGAACACTGAAGCTTTCTTT.

This clonotype was detected many times. This sequence joins TRBV20-1 and TRBJ2-5, with TRBD2 identical over 8 bases. The germline gives CDR1 DFQATT, CDR2 SNEGSKA (reference sequence). The junction had 10 bases not matched to a gene; V was cut back by 5 bases and J by 2 bases. The CDR3 loop spans 15 amino acids. The CDR3, as DNA: TGCAGTGCTGGACTCAGCGGGGGAGCACAAGAGACCCAGTACTTC. This translates into CSAGLSGGAQETQYF.

In its sample, this clonotype was seen a few times. The chain carries TRBV2 and TRBJ2-6; tentative D call: TRBD2 (5 bases). The V gene's germline CDR1 is SNHLY and CDR2 FYNNEI. CDR3 length: 13 residues. Trimming cost V 9 bases and J 2 bases, with 8 bases left between them. The CDR3: CARRVPGANVLTF. CDR3 in DNA: TGTGCCAGGAGGGTCCCTGGGGCCAACGTCCTGACTTTC.

This clonotype has more than one count but fewer than ten. A read error may explain this, as a much larger clone is one base away. The J gene is TRBJ2-2, the V gene TRBV27; TRBD2 agrees at 8 bases. The CDR3 runs to 16 residues. Germline CDR1 reads MNHEY; CDR2 reads SMNVEV (reference sequence). V lost 5 bases and J lost 5; bases outside the gene matches: 10. The CDR3 coding sequence is TGTGCCAGCAGTCCGAACGGGGGGGGGAGGACCGGGGAGCTGTTTTTT. This codes for CASSPNGGGRTGELFF.

In its sample, this clonotype was seen many times. The chain is built from TRBV6-1 and TRBJ1-5, with D hard to call. V shed 9 bases and J shed 5 bases, with 20 bases lying between them. Per germline, CDR1 MNHNS and CDR2 SASEGT. The CDR3 spans 15 residues. This CDR3 is CASTRTVRRDQPQHF. The CDR3 nucleotides read TGTGCCAGTACCCGGACGGTAAGGAGGGATCAGCCCCAGCATTTT.

At least ten counts were recorded for this clonotype. The V and J genes are TRBV7-8 and TRBJ1-1, with D perhaps matching TRBD1 (6 bases). The ends were cut back, 4 bases at V and 2 bases at J, with 20 bases in the middle. Germline values: CDR1 SGHVS, CDR2 FQNEAQ. This CDR3 has 17 residues. CDR3 DNA sequence: TGTGCCAGCAGCTACTTAGTGGGGGGCGGGTTTAACACTGAAGCTTTCTTT. Translating gives CASSYLVGGGFNTEAFF.

Many counts were recorded for this clonotype. The V gene is TRBV28, the J gene TRBJ1-3; D not certain. Germline V lookup: CDR1 MDHEN, CDR2 SYDVKM. CDR3 length equals 15 residues. Deletions cut 7 bases from V and 4 bases from J, with 17 bases between. The CDR3 coding sequence is TGTGCCAGCACCCCAGGCCAAACCTACGGAAACACCATATATTTT. It is translated as CASTPGQTYGNTIYF.